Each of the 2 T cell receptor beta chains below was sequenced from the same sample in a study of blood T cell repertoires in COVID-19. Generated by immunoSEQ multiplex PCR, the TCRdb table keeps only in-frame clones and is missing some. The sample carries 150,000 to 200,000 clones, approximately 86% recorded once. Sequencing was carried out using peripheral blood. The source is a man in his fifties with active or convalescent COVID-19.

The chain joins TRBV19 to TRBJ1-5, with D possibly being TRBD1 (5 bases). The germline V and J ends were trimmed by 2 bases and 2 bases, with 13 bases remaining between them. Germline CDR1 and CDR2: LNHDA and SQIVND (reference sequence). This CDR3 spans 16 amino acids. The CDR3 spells CASSIQGARGNQPQHF. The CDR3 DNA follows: TGTGCCAGTAGTATACAGGGTGCCCGCGGCAATCAGCCCCAGCATTTT.

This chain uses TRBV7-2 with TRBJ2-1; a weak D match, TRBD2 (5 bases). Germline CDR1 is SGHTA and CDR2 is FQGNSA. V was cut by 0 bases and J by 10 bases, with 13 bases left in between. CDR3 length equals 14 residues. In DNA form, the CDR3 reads TGTGCCAGCAGCTTAGCGGGAGTGTATCGGGAGCAGTTCTTC. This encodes CASSLAGVYREQFF.